One and the same sample provided the 7 T cell receptor beta chains below, sequenced in a study of T cells in Graves' hyperthyroidism and ophthalmopathy. RNA transcripts gave rise to amplified TCR beta CDR3 regions. The primer set for the first-round RT-PCR of the TCR CDR3 was HTBI. One entry per CDR3 protein, called by TCRdb with MiXCR from the multiplex PCR reads. The table records hundreds of thousands of distinct CDR3 sequences, under 20% of them present only once. What was sequenced was blood. These receptors originate from a woman aged 25 to 39 with Graves' hyperthyroidism.

This clonotype was detected ten times or more. The rearrangement links TRBV18 to TRBJ1-1, with no clear D. CDR3 length: 13 amino acids. CDR1 KGHSH and CDR2 LQKENI come from the germline V gene. Trimming cost V 3 bases and J 5 bases, with 10 bases left between them. This CDR3 reads CASSPDFRTEAFF. DNA of the CDR3: TGTGCCAGCTCACCGGATTTTCGGACTGAAGCTTTCTTT.

This clonotype was seen ten or more times. The chain recombines TRBV2 with TRBJ2-3; D not certain. There are 15 residues in the CDR3. Germline CDR1 is SNHLY and CDR2 is FYNNEI. The V end was cut by 5 bases, the J end by 2 bases, with 14 bases between. CDR3 residues: CASSPTTSFTDTQYF. CDR3 sequence (DNA): TGTGCCAGCAGTCCTACCACCTCCTTCACAGATACGCAGTATTTT.

This clonotype was detected many times. Here the CDR3 reads CASSLNRAGEQYF. CDR3 DNA: TGTGCCAGCAGTTTAAATAGGGCAGGAGAGCAGTACTTC. The V gene is TRBV12-3 or TRBV12-4, the J gene TRBJ2-7; D call uncertain. The V and J ends lost 2 bases and 7 bases respectively, with 12 bases between them. The CDR3 consists of 13 residues.

There are a few counts of this clonotype. For the CDR3, the DNA is TGTGCCAGCAGTTTCCAGGGGGTTAGCTCTGGAAACACCATATATTTT. Protein product: CASSFQGVSSGNTIYF. The genes are TRBV28 and TRBJ1-3; 7 nucleotides match TRBD1. This CDR3 is 16 amino acids long. In germline, CDR1 is MDHEN, CDR2 SYDVKM. V lost 3 bases, J lost 0 bases, and 5 bases stayed unmatched.

This chain links TRBV29-1 with TRBJ2-1; 15 bases line up with TRBD2. The ends lost 6 bases at V and 8 bases at J; junction bases unmatched: 5. The germline V gene encodes CDR1 SQVTM and CDR2 ANQGSEA. The CDR3 sequence is 14 residues long. CDR3 region: CSVRTSGRVDEQFF. In nucleotides, the CDR3 is TGCAGCGTGCGGACTAGCGGGAGGGTGGATGAGCAGTTCTTC.

As for this clonotype: A much more abundant neighbour one base away suggests this may be a read error. The rearrangement links TRBV24-1 to TRBJ2-1, with D tentatively TRBD1 (6 bases). This CDR3 is 15 amino acids long. Germline V lookup: CDR1 KGHDR, CDR2 SFDVKD. V was shortened by 4 bases and J by 6 bases, with 15 bases between the two germline ends. The CDR3 loop reads CATSDPDVGGNEQFF. The CDR3 region has the DNA TGTGCCACCAGTGACCCGGACGTAGGGGGCAATGAGCAGTTCTTC.

In its sample, this clonotype was seen a few times. The V call is TRBV19, the J call TRBJ1-5, with D hard to call. The V gene's germline CDR1 is LNHDA and CDR2 SQIVND (reference sequence). The CDR3 runs 13 residues. V shed 5 bases and J shed 6 bases, with 11 bases lying between them. The CDR3 protein is CASSLARSQPQHF. CDR3 bases: TGTGCCAGTAGTCTGGCCCGGAGTCAGCCCCAGCATTTT.